This T cell receptor (beta chain) originates from a study of cytomegalovirus exposure and HLA in healthy donors. The CDR3 length is 17 residues. Germline V gene lookup returns CDR1 SGHTA and CDR2 FQGNSA. V lost 0 bases and J lost 4; bases outside the gene matches: 6. This clone was seen a handful of times. A multiplex PCR was run with 60 Vbeta primers and 13 Jbeta primers. Sequenced by immunoSEQ multiplex PCR; TCRdb stores in-frame clones only, minus some. The table lists 200,000 to 250,000 clones, almost 70% of them singletons, with around 2.6% in the top ten. This receptor was obtained from a man in his forties in good health and CMV-seropositive. Sequenced input: PBMCs. The chain carries TRBV7-2 and TRBJ2-3, with TRBD2 identical over 11 bases. CDR3 coding DNA: TGTGCCAGCAGCTTAGCTGGAATAGCGGGGGGGGCAGATACGCAGTATTTT. It yields the protein CASSLAGIAGGADTQYF.